This is a list of T cell receptor beta chains from one sample in a study of blood T cell repertoires in COVID-19. Here immunoSEQ multiplex PCR was the method, and the copy in TCRdb shows in-frame clones only, minus some. The top ten hold approximately 4% of the sample, which has 150,000 to 200,000 clones, about 91% seen once. The sample taken for sequencing was peripheral blood. The receptors were sampled from a woman younger than 45 with acute or convalescent COVID-19. The CDR3 runs from the conserved cysteine through the conserved F or W. The D gene is left open where the match is weak. The listing skips clone size in some rows; elsewhere it reads once, few, many or a size class.

j_gene	d_gene	abundance	v_gene	CDR3nt	CDR3aa
TRBJ1-4	-	-	TRBV2	TGTGCCAGCAGAGTCGGGTTTATCATGGAAAAACTGTTTTTT	CASRVGFIMEKLFF
TRBJ1-4	-	-	TRBV5-1	TGCGCCAGCAGTGATTTCGCAGCAGGAACTAATGAAAAACTGTTTTTT	CASSDFAAGTNEKLFF
TRBJ1-2	TRBD1	-	TRBV18	TGTGCCAGCTCACCACTAAGCGTCGACAGGGGCGGCTACACCTTC	CASSPLSVDRGGYTF
TRBJ2-1	-	once	TRBV12-3/TRBV12-4	TGTGCCAGCAGTTTCATGAGGGAGCAGTTCTTC	CASSFMREQFF
TRBJ1-1	TRBD1	-	TRBV28	TGTGCCAGCAGGAGGACAGGTAAAGGCACTGAAGCTTTCTTT	CASRRTGKGTEAFF
TRBJ2-2	TRBD2	-	TRBV5-4	TGTGCCAGCAGCTTGGGGGGACTAGCGGGACTCACCGGGGAGCTGTTTTTT	CASSLGGLAGLTGELFF
TRBJ1-2	-	-	TRBV7-2	TGTGCCAGCAGCTTCAAGGGAGTCTATGGCTACACCTTC	CASSFKGVYGYTF
TRBJ2-1	-	-	TRBV10-1	TGCGCCAGCAGTGACGCCGGGGTCGTTGGAAACAATGAGCAGTTCTTC	CASSDAGVVGNNEQFF
TRBJ2-3	TRBD2	-	TRBV29-1	TGCAGCGACCTTAGCGGGAGGGGAGCAGATACGCAGTATTTT	CSDLSGRGADTQYF
TRBJ1-1	-	-	TRBV27	TGTGCCAGCCAACCCCGAGGGATCACTGAAGCTTTCTTT	CASQPRGITEAFF
TRBJ1-4	-	-	TRBV15	TGTGCCACCAGCAGGGGGGGGACCTCTAATGAAAAACTGTTTTTT	CATSRGGTSNEKLFF
TRBJ2-1	TRBD1	once	TRBV7-9	TGTGCCAGCAGCTTACCCGGGACAGGATACAATGAGCAGTTCTTC	CASSLPGTGYNEQFF
TRBJ1-6	-	-	TRBV5-1	TGCGCTAGCAGCTTGGCCCCAGAAGTTTCACCCCTCCACTTT	CASSLAPEVSPLHF
TRBJ1-2	-	-	TRBV5-5	TGTGCCAGCAGCTTGTCTCGCGATGGCTACACCTTC	CASSLSRDGYTF
TRBJ2-7	TRBD2	-	TRBV6-1	TGTGCCAGCAGTGAAAACGTAGCGGGAGTCCCAGCGGGGCAGTACTTC	CASSENVAGVPAGQYF
TRBJ1-2	-	few	TRBV19	TGTGCCAGTAGTCGGACCCAGGGAAGTTATGGCTACACCTTC	CASSRTQGSYGYTF
TRBJ1-2	-	-	TRBV14	TGTGCCAGCAGCCAAGATCTTACGGGTGGCTACACCTTC	CASSQDLTGGYTF
TRBJ2-1	-	-	TRBV9	TGTGCCAGCAGCGTGGCGGGGCAGGGATACAATGAGCAGTTCTTC	CASSVAGQGYNEQFF
TRBJ1-4	-	once	TRBV16	TGTGCCAGCAGCCACGCCGGGGGGCCGGGAGGTCTGTTTTTT	CASSHAGGPGGLFF
TRBJ2-1	TRBD2	-	TRBV19	TGTGCCAGTAGTACTAGCGGCAATGAGCAGTTCTTC	CASSTSGNEQFF
TRBJ1-2	-	-	TRBV4-2	TGTGCCAGCAGCCAAGACAGGGCTAACTATGGCTACACCTTC	CASSQDRANYGYTF
TRBJ1-1	-	-	TRBV5-1	TGCGCCAGCAGCCCGGGGGTGAACACTGAAGCTTTCTTT	CASSPGVNTEAFF
TRBJ1-3	-	-	TRBV2	TGTGCCAGCTACCTTGACGGGGCTGGAAACACCATATATTTT	CASYLDGAGNTIYF